This T cell receptor (beta chain) was recovered during a study of tumor-infiltrating lymphocytes in primary liver carcinoma. About the research overall: Each of the growths was stage T1-T3 N0M0, extending roughly 4.2 to 11 cm across. Roughly 3.5 to 8 million productive TCRbeta reads came from each sample, comparable across tissue types. Study-wide results and limits: Tumor region pairs outstripped tumor-adjacent and tumor-blood pairs in overlap.

The blood RNA (from unsorted whole blood) was obtained, and germline DNA was also extracted. From germline, CDR1 is SQVTM and CDR2 ANQGSEA. The length of the CDR3 is 14 residues. TCR beta cDNA was prepared out of roughly 0.45 ug total RNA by means of a constant-region primer. For TCR beta, libraries were produced by three nested multiplex PCR rounds using slightly modified ARM-PCR. TRBV1-TRBV30 forward and Cbeta reverse primers drove the first two approximately 10-cycle rounds. MiXCR, run by TCRdb on the multiplex PCR reads, gives a single entry per CDR3 protein. Among 250,000 to 400,000 distinct CDR3 sequences, approximately 65% were seen once, and the ten largest hold around 9.5%. Concerning this clonotype: Its specificity is unknown. A much larger clone lies one base from this, so it may be a read error.

Sequencing was carried out using peripheral blood. This TCR came from a man between 35 and 55 years old with primary liver carcinoma and hepatitis B virus infection. This chain uses TRBV29-1 with TRBJ2-3, with D maybe TRBD2 (5 bases). The CDR3 DNA is TGCAGCGTCGAACTGGGGTGGAGGCCAGATACGCGGTATTTT. Its protein is CSVELGWRPDTRYF.